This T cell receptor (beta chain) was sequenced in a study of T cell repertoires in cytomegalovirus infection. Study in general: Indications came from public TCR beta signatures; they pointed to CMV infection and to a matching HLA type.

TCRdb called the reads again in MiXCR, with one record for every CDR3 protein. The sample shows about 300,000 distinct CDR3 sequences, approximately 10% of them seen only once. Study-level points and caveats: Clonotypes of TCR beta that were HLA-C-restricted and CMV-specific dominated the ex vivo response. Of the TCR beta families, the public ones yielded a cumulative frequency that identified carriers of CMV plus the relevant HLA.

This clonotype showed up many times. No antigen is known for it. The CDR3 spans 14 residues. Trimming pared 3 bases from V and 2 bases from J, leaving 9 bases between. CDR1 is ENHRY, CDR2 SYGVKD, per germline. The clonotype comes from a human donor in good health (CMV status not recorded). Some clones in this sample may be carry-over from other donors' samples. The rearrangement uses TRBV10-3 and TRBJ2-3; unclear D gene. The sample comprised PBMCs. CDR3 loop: CAISEGKNTDTQYF. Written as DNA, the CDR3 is TGTGCCATCAGTGAAGGGAAAAACACAGATACGCAGTATTTT.